This T cell receptor beta chain was retrieved from a study of CD8+ T cells in alopecia areata. Germline loops: CDR1 MNHEY, CDR2 SMNVEV (reference sequence). The CDR3 loop spans 13 amino acids. Trimming stripped 3 bases from V and 7 bases from J, with 12 bases between. Indicated treatment: oral pan-JAK inhibitor, 5-10 mg twice daily. RNA extraction and reverse transcription yielded cDNA as sequencing template. Using immunoSEQ multiplex PCR, the repertoire was profiled, and TCRdb retains in-frame clones only, with some absent. The sample lists 95,000 to 100,000 clones; 60% were seen once. The clonotype was recovered from a human donor with alopecia areata. Here the sequenced sample was CD8+ T cells sorted from blood, taken at roughly week 58, from a patient treated with tofacitinib. The chain carries TRBV27 and TRBJ1-1; D gene unclear. CDR3 sequence (DNA): TGTGCCAGCAGTTTCGGCAGAGGCAGTGAAGCTTTCTTT. Translation gives CASSFGRGSEAFF.